What follows are 18 T cell receptor beta chains derived from one specimen sequenced in a study of shared clonotypes between healthy human individuals. Profiling relied on immunoSEQ multiplex PCR, and the TCRdb table lists in-frame clones only, not all of them. The sample consists of about half a million clones, about 72% of them appearing once. Sequencing was carried out using PBMCs. The receptors were gathered from a middle-aged woman in good health. Some clones in this sample may be carry-over from other donors' samples.

This rearrangement joins TRBV7-6 to TRBJ2-7, with D hard to call. The CDR3 contains 15 residues. V was trimmed by 0 bases and J by 0 bases, leaving 9 bases between them. Germline loops: CDR1 SGHVS, CDR2 FNYEAQ. CDR3 DNA: TGTGCCAGCAGCTTAGCGGGCTCTAGCTCCTACGAGCAGTACTTC. Protein sequence: CASSLAGSSSYEQYF.

The chain uses TRBV19 and TRBJ1-1; the D gene is possibly TRBD1 (6 bases). V dropped 5 bases and J dropped 6 bases, with 16 bases sitting between them. The germline V gene encodes CDR1 LNHDA and CDR2 SQIVND (reference sequence). The CDR3 has 14 residues. The CDR3 is CASSPRGGEAEAFF. The CDR3 coding sequence is TGTGCCAGTAGTCCCCGTGGGGGCGAGGCTGAAGCTTTCTTT.

This chain links TRBV9 with TRBJ2-2, with D possibly being TRBD2 (6 bases). The V gene's germline CDR1 is SGDLS and CDR2 YYNGEE. CDR3 length equals 16 residues. Trimming pared 0 bases from V and 3 bases from J, leaving 12 bases between. The CDR3 is CASSVDGRVYTGELFF. The CDR3 DNA follows: TGTGCCAGCAGCGTAGACGGGAGAGTATACACCGGGGAGCTGTTTTTT.

The CDR3 spells CANRAVLQYF. The CDR3 DNA is TGCGCCAACCGGGCCGTCCTGCAGTACTTC. The chain couples TRBV5-1 to TRBJ2-7; D remains ambiguous. CDR3 length: 10 amino acids. The ends were cut back, 9 bases at V and 9 bases at J, with 13 bases in the middle. Looked up from germline, CDR1 is SGHRS and CDR2 is YFSETQ.

This chain connects TRBV29-1 to TRBJ2-3; 8 nucleotides agree with TRBD2. The V gene end was trimmed by 2 bases and the J gene end by 11 bases; junction bases not matched to a gene: 6. Germline CDR1 is SQVTM and CDR2 is ANQGSEA. The CDR3 spans 12 residues. The CDR3 reads CSVEIAGQRQYF. As DNA, the CDR3 is TGCAGCGTTGAAATAGCGGGGCAGCGGCAGTATTTT.

V and J are TRBV27 and TRBJ2-1, with D perhaps matching TRBD1 or TRBD2 (5 bases each). V shed 11 bases and J shed 6 bases, with 11 bases lying between them. CDR3 size: 11 residues. CDR1 and CDR2 from the germline V gene are MNHEY and SMNVEV (reference sequence). Here the CDR3 DNA reads TGTGCCTCGGGGCAGGCCAATGAGCAGTTCTTC. It codes for CASGQANEQFF.

The rearrangement joins TRBV18 to TRBJ1-5; 7 nucleotides agree with TRBD1. This CDR3 spans 15 amino acids. CDR1 and CDR2 from the germline V gene are KGHSH and LQKENI. Trimming cost V 2 bases and J 4 bases; bases outside gene matches: 5. CDR3 sequence (DNA): TGTGCCAGCTCACCATCCAGGGGGGGTAATCAGCCCCAGCATTTT. It encodes CASSPSRGGNQPQHF.

This sequence joins TRBV6-6 and TRBJ1-1; D possibly corresponds to TRBD1 (5 bases). CDR1 is MNHNY, CDR2 SVGAGI, per germline (reference sequence). The V and J ends lost 5 bases and 5 bases respectively, with 18 bases between them. There are 15 residues in the CDR3. CDR3 bases: TGTGCCAGCAGTCTACAGGAAACCCATCGGACTGAAGCTTTCTTT. Its protein is CASSLQETHRTEAFF.

The chain couples TRBV27 to TRBJ2-7, with D perhaps TRBD1 or TRBD2 (5 bases each). Looked up from germline, CDR1 is MNHEY and CDR2 is SMNVEV (reference sequence). The CDR3 sequence is 12 residues long. Trimming left V 10 bases short and J 2 bases short, with 12 bases between. The CDR3: CATIGAAYEQYF. Written as DNA, the CDR3 is TGTGCCACCATCGGGGCTGCCTACGAGCAGTACTTC.

The chain combines TRBV19 with TRBJ1-5; D is uncertain. From germline, CDR1 is LNHDA and CDR2 SQIVND (reference sequence). This CDR3 region has 15 residues. Trimming removed 3 bases at V and 0 bases at J, with 9 bases between. Written as DNA, the CDR3 is TGTGCCAGTAGTATTTGGCGGGCTAGCAATCAGCCCCAGCATTTT. It is translated as CASSIWRASNQPQHF.

This clone appeared a few times. The rearrangement joins TRBV4-2 to TRBJ1-6, with D possibly matching TRBD1 (6 bases). Deletions cut 0 bases from V and 7 bases from J, with 10 bases between. Per germline, CDR1 LGHNA and CDR2 YNFKEQ. The CDR3 has 15 residues. The chain's CDR3 is CASSQDHTGNSPLHF. CDR3 in DNA: TGTGCCAGCAGCCAAGATCATACAGGGAATTCACCCCTCCACTTT.

In regard to this clone: One junction end does not reproduce the germline sequence, and a read error may be involved. The chain joins TRBV7-2 to TRBJ2-1; 7 nucleotides match TRBD2. CDR1 is SGHTA and CDR2 is FQGNSA in the germline V gene. The CDR3 is 17 residues long. The DNA of the CDR3 is TGTGCCGGCAGCAAAGGGGATGGCGGGAGCGGGTACAATGAGCAGTTCTTC. Protein: CAGSKGDGGSGYNEQFF. The entire variable domain, with the rest obtained from reference TRBV7-2 and TRBJ2-1, is as follows: GAGVSQSPSNKVTEKGKDVELRCDPISGHTALYWYRQSLGQGLEFLIYFQGNSAPDKSGLPSDRFSAERTGGSVSTLTIQRTQQEDSAVYLCAGSKGDGGSGYNEQFFGPGTRLTVL.

As concerns this clone: A read error may be the cause here, since a much bigger clone is one base away. V is TRBV25-1 and J is TRBJ2-7, with 8 bases lining up with TRBD1. V shed 5 bases and J 0 bases; nucleotides not matched to a gene: 9. This CDR3 comprises 16 residues. Germline V gives CDR1 MGHDK, CDR2 SYGVNS. CDR3 loop: CASSKPGGVNSYEQYF. The CDR3 coding sequence is TGTGCCAGCAGTAAACCAGGGGGCGTAAACTCCTACGAGCAGTACTTC.

In this sample, this clone turned up once. V usage is TRBV25-1 and J usage is TRBJ2-1; TRBD2 aligns across 8 bases. The germline V gene encodes CDR1 MGHDK and CDR2 SYGVNS. CDR3 length: 18 amino acids. V lost 3 bases and J lost 2; bases outside the gene matches: 12. CDR3 region: CASSDHPGRDSTYNEQFF. Written as DNA, the CDR3 is TGTGCCAGCAGTGACCACCCCGGGAGGGACTCTACCTACAATGAGCAGTTCTTC.

J is TRBJ2-1 and V is TRBV5-1, with 10 bases fitting TRBD2. Trimming cost V 3 bases and J 5 bases; bases outside gene matches: 2. The CDR3 totals 14 residues. CDR1 and CDR2 from the germline V gene are SGHRS and YFSETQ. CDR3 DNA: TGCGCCAGCAGCTCACTAGCGGGGAACAATGAGCAGTTCTTC. Translation gives CASSSLAGNNEQFF.

The J gene is TRBJ1-3, the V gene TRBV12-5; no firm D call. V dropped 5 bases and J dropped 4 bases, with 12 bases sitting between them. Germline V lookup: CDR1 LGHNT, CDR2 FRNRAP. This CDR3 spans 14 amino acids. The CDR3 region is CASGPPGRGNTIYF. CDR3 DNA sequence: TGTGCTAGTGGTCCCCCCGGGCGAGGAAACACCATATATTTT.

Details on this clone: Other DNA sequences in the sample encode the same CDR3. The chain links TRBV30 to TRBJ1-3; the D is unclear. CDR3 size: 13 residues. Germline V CDR1 and CDR2: GTSNPN, SVGIG (reference sequence). Trimming stripped 0 bases from V and 0 bases from J, with 3 bases between. The CDR3 loop reads CAWSVSSGNTIYF. The CDR3 coding sequence is TGTGCCTGGAGTGTTAGCTCTGGAAACACCATATATTTT.

The gene calls are TRBV18 and TRBJ2-2; 7 nucleotides align to TRBD1. CDR1 and CDR2 (germline): KGHSH, LQKENI. The CDR3 sequence is 14 residues long. The V gene end was trimmed by 3 bases and the J gene end by 6 bases; junction bases not matched to a gene: 4. CDR3 coding DNA: TGTGCCAGCTCACCGATAGGACAGGCCGGGGAGCTGTTTTTT. Encoded protein: CASSPIGQAGELFF.